A single sample is the source of the 21 T cell receptor beta chains below, sequenced in a study of identical twins. A single record per CDR3 protein comes from TCRdb applying MiXCR to the 5' RACE reads. The sample includes 500,000 to 550,000 distinct CDR3 sequences, around 24% seen only once; the top ten take around 0.48%. This same sample was also taken into another study, of yellow fever vaccine responses in identical twins.

The sample was CD4+ T cells sorted from blood. These receptors came from a woman younger than 30 in good health.

A word on this clonotype: One end of the junction fails to match germline, which may point to a read error. This chain links TRBV4-2 with TRBJ2-5; no clear D. This CDR3 contains 13 residues. In germline, CDR1 is LGHNA, CDR2 YNFKEQ. CDR3 bases: TGTGCCAGCAGCCAAGCGCCTGGAGAGGCCCAGTACTTC. It yields the protein CASSQAPGEAQYF.

The chain joins TRBV20-1 to TRBJ1-4; 9 nucleotides agree with TRBD1. CDR3 length: 12 residues. Germline V gene lookup returns CDR1 DFQATT and CDR2 SNEGSKA (reference sequence). As DNA, the CDR3 is TGCATAACCTTGGGACAGGGTGAAAAACTGTTTTTT. Translating it yields CITLGQGEKLFF.

V gene TRBV12-3 or TRBV12-4 combines with J gene TRBJ2-3; D uncertain. The CDR3 is made up of 14 amino acids. V was trimmed by 7 bases and J by 6 bases, leaving 17 bases between them. CDR3 amino acids: CASTTSARADTQYF. CDR3 nucleotide sequence: TGTGCCAGCACGACCTCGGCGCGAGCGGATACGCAGTATTTT.

This clonotype has ten or more counts. The chain links TRBV7-9 to TRBJ2-4; tentative D call: TRBD2 (6 bases). The CDR3 runs to 15 residues. CDR1 SEHNR and CDR2 FQNEAQ come from the germline V gene (reference sequence). V gave up 4 bases and J gave up 6 bases, with 16 bases separating them. CDR3 DNA sequence: TGTGCCAGCAGCTCGCCGGGACTGCTGGGAAACATTCAGTACTTC. Its translation is CASSSPGLLGNIQYF.

Only one count was recorded for this clonotype. This sequence joins TRBV7-8 and TRBJ2-2; 10 nucleotides match TRBD2. The germline CDR1 and CDR2 sequences are SGHVS and FQNEAQ. This CDR3 is built from 16 residues. The J segment lost 1 base and the V segment lost 7 bases, leaving 6 bases of the junction unmatched. This chain's CDR3 is CASKERGGVNTGELFF. DNA of the CDR3: TGTGCCAGCAAGGAGCGGGGGGGAGTGAACACCGGGGAGCTGTTTTTT.

This clonotype was seen a few times. The J gene is TRBJ2-4, the V gene TRBV5-1, with 8 bases that match TRBD1. Germline trimming cut 0 bases from V and 6 bases from J; bases unmatched to any gene: 5. CDR1 and CDR2 from the germline V gene are SGHRS and YFSETQ. The CDR3 loop spans 15 amino acids. The CDR3 sequence: CASSLGGDRGNIQYF. The CDR3 nucleotides read TGCGCCAGCAGCTTGGGAGGCGACAGGGGAAACATTCAGTACTTC.

This clonotype was counted only a few times. CDR3 DNA: TGCGCCAGCAGCTTGGAAAACAGGGCCACTGAAGCTTTCTTT. It is translated as CASSLENRATEAFF. The chain combines TRBV5-1 with TRBJ1-1; a possible D gene is TRBD1 (6 bases). CDR3 length equals 14 residues. Trimming removed 0 bases from V and 4 bases from J, with 10 bases in between. CDR1 is SGHRS and CDR2 is YFSETQ in the germline V gene.

The rearrangement links TRBV27 to TRBJ2-3, with 8 bases lining up with TRBD2. CDR1 and CDR2 from the germline V gene are MNHEY and SMNVEV (reference sequence). The CDR3 has 15 residues. V was clipped by 5 bases and J by 1 base; unmatched bases: 5. As DNA, the CDR3 is TGTGCCAGCAGTATAGCGGGGTGGGGCACAGATACGCAGTATTTT. This codes for CASSIAGWGTDTQYF.

This clonotype was counted a few times. The J gene is TRBJ2-3, the V gene TRBV29-1, with D hard to call. CDR1 SQVTM and CDR2 ANQGSEA come from the germline V gene. This CDR3 is built from 14 residues. V gave up 3 bases and J gave up 6 bases, with 16 bases separating them. CDR3 DNA sequence: TGCAGCGTTGACGGGCAGGAGCGCGGTGATACGCAGTATTTT. Translated: CSVDGQERGDTQYF.

This chain links TRBV20-1 with TRBJ2-7, with a weak D call TRBD2 (7 bases). The V gene's germline CDR1 is DFQATT and CDR2 SNEGSKA (reference sequence). This CDR3 contains 16 residues. V lost 2 bases, J lost 4 bases, and 21 bases lay in between. CDR3 in amino acids: CSARSGGLLADYEQYV. The CDR3 nucleotides read TGCAGTGCTAGATCGGGGGGCTTGTTAGCGGATTACGAGCAGTACGTC.

The rearrangement links TRBV28 to TRBJ2-2; a possible D gene is TRBD1 (5 bases). Trimming pared 2 bases from V and 7 bases from J, leaving 11 bases between. This CDR3 is 14 amino acids long. Germline V CDR1 and CDR2: MDHEN, SYDVKM. The CDR3, as DNA: TGTGCCAGCAGTTTACCCTTGGGGCACGGGGAGCTGTTTTTT. This translates into CASSLPLGHGELFF.

This clonotype was seen a handful of times. This chain links TRBV7-2 with TRBJ2-1; D is ambiguous. The CDR3 totals 14 residues. Trimming stripped 1 base from V and 6 bases from J, with 10 bases between. Germline V gene lookup returns CDR1 SGHTA and CDR2 FQGNSA. CDR3 residues: CASSLVYTVNEQFF. The CDR3 region has the DNA TGTGCCAGCAGCTTAGTTTATACAGTCAATGAGCAGTTCTTC.

This clonotype was counted between two and nine times. The chain has TRBV12-3 or TRBV12-4 and TRBJ1-4; TRBD1 is a possible D gene (5 bases). Trimming left V 7 bases short and J 8 bases short, with 17 bases between. The CDR3 sequence is 14 residues long. CDR3 nucleotide sequence: TGTGCCAGCAAAAAGGACACGTTATCCGAAAAACTGTTTTTT. Translating gives CASKKDTLSEKLFF.

This clonotype turned up a few times. The V and J genes are TRBV12-3 or TRBV12-4 and TRBJ1-5; D possibly corresponds to TRBD1 (5 bases). The CDR3 loop spans 14 amino acids. Trimming stripped 5 bases from V and 6 bases from J, with 14 bases between. The CDR3 coding sequence is TGTGCCAGCAGTAATCAGGGAGGGGTTCAGCCCCAGCATTTT. Its protein is CASSNQGGVQPQHF.

V and J are TRBV5-5 and TRBJ1-6; maybe TRBD1 (6 bases). Trimming pared 1 base from V and 5 bases from J, leaving 10 bases between. From germline, CDR1 is SGHKS and CDR2 YYEKEE (reference sequence). The CDR3 is 15 amino acids. CDR3 sequence reads: CASSLWSGDNSPLHF. Written as DNA, the CDR3 is TGTGCCAGCAGCTTGTGGTCAGGGGATAATTCACCCCTCCACTTT.

V and J are TRBV3-1 and TRBJ2-7; D not resolved. The CDR3 runs 13 residues. Between the trimmed V and J ends, which lost 0 bases and 4 bases, there was a span of 7 bases. Germline-derived CDR1 and CDR2 are LGHDT and YNNKEL (reference sequence). The DNA of the CDR3 is TGTGCCAGCAGCCAAGATCAGTCATACGAGCAGTACTTC. This encodes CASSQDQSYEQYF.

This rearrangement joins TRBV3-1 to TRBJ2-7, with TRBD1 identical over 7 bases. The CDR3 extends over 16 amino acids. Germline V gene sequence: CDR1 LGHDT, CDR2 YNNKEL (reference sequence). After removal of 3 bases from V and 2 bases from J, the junction contained 10 bases not matched to a gene. CDR3 DNA sequence: TGTGCCAGCAGCCAGGGTATATCCGGGACAGCCTACGAGCAGTACTTC. Translation gives CASSQGISGTAYEQYF.

This clonotype turned up a few times. This sequence joins TRBV7-2 and TRBJ1-4; D gene ambiguous. CDR1 SGHTA and CDR2 FQGNSA come from the germline V gene. Trimming removed 2 bases at V and 4 bases at J, with 8 bases between. The CDR3 loop spans 14 amino acids. The CDR3 spells CASSLPVVNEKLFF. CDR3 coding DNA: TGTGCCAGCAGCTTACCGGTAGTTAATGAAAAACTGTTTTTT.

For this clonotype: Mismatch with germline at one junction end may stem from a read error. CDR3 in DNA: TGCAGCGTTCAAGAGACCCAAGAGACCCAGTACTTC. As protein: CSVQETQETQYF. The chain uses TRBV29-1 and TRBJ2-5; D not resolved. The germline CDR1 and CDR2 sequences are SQVTM and ANQGSEA. CDR3 length equals 12 residues.

There are many counts of this clonotype. The genes are TRBV3-1 and TRBJ2-7; maybe TRBD1 (5 bases). With 2 bases removed from V and 0 bases from J, the gap between germline ends came to 8 bases. This CDR3 is 14 amino acids long. Per germline, CDR1 LGHDT and CDR2 YNNKEL (reference sequence). CDR3 amino acids: CASSQTGSSYEQYV. DNA of the CDR3: TGTGCCAGCAGCCAAACAGGCAGCTCCTACGAGCAGTACGTC.

This clonotype was observed a handful of times. V usage is TRBV10-3 and J usage is TRBJ1-2; tentatively, D is TRBD1 (6 bases). Germline CDR1 reads ENHRY; CDR2 reads SYGVKD. The CDR3 length is 16 residues. Between the trimmed V and J ends, which lost 2 bases and 4 bases, there was a span of 17 bases. CDR3 nucleotide sequence: TGTGCCATCAGTGAGCCGGGCAGGGGAATTAGCTATGGCTACACCTTC. Residues: CAISEPGRGISYGYTF.